Below, 19 T cell receptor beta chains from the same sample are listed, as sequenced in a study of cytomegalovirus exposure and HLA in healthy donors. Use of 60 Vbeta and 13 Jbeta primers characterized the PCR. Using immunoSEQ multiplex PCR, the repertoire was profiled, and TCRdb retains in-frame clones only, with some absent. The sample lists fewer than 80,000 clones; roughly 73% were seen once. The sample was PBMCs. The source of these receptors is a woman in her thirties or forties in good health and CMV-seropositive.

The chain joins TRBV19 to TRBJ2-1; 11 bases align to TRBD2. CDR1 and CDR2 (germline): LNHDA, SQIVND (reference sequence). The CDR3 length is 19 residues. The junction had 12 bases not matched to a gene; V was cut back by 0 bases and J by 5 bases. The DNA of the CDR3 is TGTGCCAGTAGTATAGATGGATTCCTAGCGGGGGGCGACGACAATGAGCAGTTCTTC. This translates into CASSIDGFLAGGDDNEQFF. Based on the CDR3 plus reference TRBV19 and TRBJ2-1, the full variable domain is DGGITQSPKYLFRKEGQNVTLSCEQNLNHDAMYWYRQDPGQGLRLIYYSQIVNDFQKGDIAEGYSVSREKKESFPLTVTSAQKNPTAFYLCASSIDGFLAGGDDNEQFFGPGTRLTVL.

This clone appeared a few times. The chain employs TRBV5-1 and TRBJ2-7; 10 bases are shared with TRBD2. CDR3 length equals 15 residues. Per the germline V gene, CDR1 is SGHRS and CDR2 is YFSETQ. The J segment lost 3 bases and the V segment lost 3 bases, leaving 6 bases of the junction unmatched. Here the CDR3 DNA reads TGCGCCAGCAGCTCCGCTAGCGGGGGTATCTACGAGCAGTACTTC. It is translated as CASSSASGGIYEQYF.

This clone was found once. The V gene is TRBV11-2, the J gene TRBJ1-1; D call uncertain. Trimming removed 3 bases at V and 4 bases at J, with 12 bases between. The CDR3 totals 14 residues. Germline V CDR1 and CDR2: SGHAT, FQNNGV. CDR3: CASSLRVDATEAFF. DNA of the CDR3: TGTGCCAGCAGCTTGAGGGTTGACGCCACTGAAGCTTTCTTT.

This clone was seen a few times. Here the CDR3 reads CASSPQTGRAAQHF. The CDR3 nucleotides are TGTGCCAGCAGCCCCCAGACAGGGAGAGCGGCCCAGCATTTT. This chain connects TRBV27 to TRBJ1-5; 7 positions agree with TRBD1. After removal of 6 bases from V and 11 bases from J, the junction contained 13 bases not matched to a gene. Per germline, CDR1 MNHEY and CDR2 SMNVEV (reference sequence). The CDR3 has 14 amino acids.

The chain links TRBV19 to TRBJ1-5; 9 bases match TRBD1. V shed 3 bases, J shed 7 bases, and the junction held 4 bases outside the gene matches. The CDR3 runs 14 residues. The V gene's germline CDR1 is LNHDA and CDR2 SQIVND (reference sequence). Written as DNA, the CDR3 is TGTGCCAGTAGTATTTGGACAGGGGACCAGCCCCAGCATTTT. Its protein product is CASSIWTGDQPQHF. The complete variable domain, with remaining parts taken from reference TRBV19 and TRBJ1-5, reads DGGITQSPKYLFRKEGQNVTLSCEQNLNHDAMYWYRQDPGQGLRLIYYSQIVNDFQKGDIAEGYSVSREKKESFPLTVTSAQKNPTAFYLCASSIWTGDQPQHFGDGTRLSIL.

This rearrangement joins TRBV7-2 to TRBJ2-7, with 11 bases fitting TRBD2. The CDR3 runs 16 residues. The J segment lost 0 bases and the V segment lost 2 bases, leaving 3 bases of the junction unmatched. Germline CDR1 is SGHTA and CDR2 is FQGNSA. Here the CDR3 DNA reads TGTGCCAGCAGCTTATGGCTAGCGGGGGGCTCCTACGAGCAGTACTTC. This codes for CASSLWLAGGSYEQYF. Filled out from reference TRBV7-2 and TRBJ2-7, the complete variable domain reads GAGVSQSPSNKVTEKGKDVELRCDPISGHTALYWYRQSLGQGLEFLIYFQGNSAPDKSGLPSDRFSAERTGGSVSTLTIQRTQQEDSAVYLCASSLWLAGGSYEQYFGPGTRLTVT.

The V and J genes are TRBV7-2 and TRBJ2-3, with 10 bases aligning to TRBD1. The trim removed 5 bases at V and 1 base at J, leaving 3 bases unmatched. This CDR3 is 15 amino acids long. Germline V lookup: CDR1 SGHTA, CDR2 FQGNSA. The CDR3 DNA sequence: TGTGCCAGCAGCCTGACAGGGGGCGGCACAGATACGCAGTATTTT. It yields the protein CASSLTGGGTDTQYF.

This clone has more than one count but fewer than ten. The chain links TRBV2 to TRBJ1-2; tentatively, D is TRBD1 (5 bases). Germline V gene sequence: CDR1 SNHLY, CDR2 FYNNEI. The CDR3 has 13 amino acids. V lost 6 bases and J lost 6, with 14 bases in between. The CDR3 loop is CASSPQGSDGYTF. The CDR3 coding sequence is TGTGCCAGCAGCCCCCAGGGATCGGATGGCTACACCTTC.

The chain recombines TRBV25-1 with TRBJ1-4, with D maybe TRBD1 (6 bases). Germline CDR1 MGHDK, CDR2 SYGVNS. V was trimmed by 5 bases and J by 5 bases, leaving 12 bases between them. This CDR3 contains 14 residues. Written as DNA, the CDR3 is TGTGCCAGCAGTAAGGGACAAATCAATGAAAAACTGTTTTTT. Its translation: CASSKGQINEKLFF. Using reference TRBV25-1 and TRBJ1-4 for the parts outside the CDR3, the full variable domain is EADIYQTPRYLVIGTGKKITLECSQTMGHDKMYWYQQDPGMELHLIHYSYGVNSTEKGDLSSESTVSRIRTEHFPLTLESARPSHTSQYLCASSKGQINEKLFFGSGTQLSVL.

The V gene is TRBV6-6, the J gene TRBJ1-3; D gene ambiguous. Looked up from germline, CDR1 is MNHNY and CDR2 is SVGAGI (reference sequence). The CDR3 totals 14 residues. V was trimmed by 6 bases and J by 1 base, leaving 10 bases between them. This CDR3 reads CASRPGGSGNTIYF. CDR3 DNA: TGTGCCAGCAGACCCGGCGGTTCTGGAAACACCATATATTTT.

V gene TRBV19 combines with J gene TRBJ1-1, with 8 positions matching TRBD1. Germline CDR1 is LNHDA and CDR2 is SQIVND (reference sequence). With V trimmed by 2 bases and J by 1 base, 3 bases remained unmatched. The CDR3 contains 15 residues. The CDR3 DNA is TGTGCCAGTAGTATATCGGGGACAGGGAACACTGAAGCTTTCTTT. Amino acids: CASSISGTGNTEAFF.

The rearrangement links TRBV7-2 to TRBJ2-7, with TRBD1 identical over 8 bases. V gave up 0 bases and J gave up 1 base; unmatched junction bases: 2. The CDR3 totals 15 residues. Germline lookup yields CDR1 SGHTA and CDR2 FQGNSA. The CDR3 DNA reads as TGTGCCAGCAGCTTAGCGCGGACAGGGTCCTACGAGCAGTACTTC. Its protein product is CASSLARTGSYEQYF.

The gene calls are TRBV29-1 and TRBJ2-2; D might be TRBD2 (5 bases). This CDR3 has 16 residues. In germline, CDR1 is SQVTM, CDR2 ANQGSEA. V dropped 3 bases and J dropped 0 bases, with 14 bases sitting between them. The CDR3 is CSVDSPGSPNTGELFF. The DNA of the CDR3 is TGCAGCGTTGATTCCCCTGGGAGTCCGAACACCGGGGAGCTGTTTTTT.

This chain uses TRBV15 with TRBJ2-7; 7 bases align to TRBD1. This CDR3 spans 13 amino acids. Germline-derived CDR1 and CDR2 are LNHNV and YYDKDF (reference sequence). V lost 5 bases and J lost 4; bases outside the gene matches: 5. CDR3 region: CATSVATGYEQYF. CDR3 in DNA: TGTGCCACCAGCGTCGCGACAGGGTACGAGCAGTACTTC.

The CDR3 DNA sequence: TGCGCCAGCAGTCTTGGAGGTTTGGGGCAGCCCCAGCATTTT. Its translation: CASSLGGLGQPQHF. The J gene is TRBJ1-5, the V gene TRBV5-1; no firm D call. V was clipped by 5 bases and J by 7 bases, with 16 bases between them. This CDR3 is 14 amino acids long. From germline, CDR1 is SGHRS and CDR2 YFSETQ.

The chain has TRBV18 and TRBJ2-7; 16 nucleotides align to TRBD2. Germline CDR1 KGHSH, CDR2 LQKENI. The CDR3 runs 19 residues. With 1 base clipped from V and 1 base from J, the junction kept 7 bases outside the gene matches. Written as DNA, the CDR3 is TGTGCCAGCTCACCACTCGGGACTAGCGGGGGGGCCGCGTCCTACGAGCAGTACTTC. It encodes CASSPLGTSGGAASYEQYF.

V gene TRBV7-2 combines with J gene TRBJ1-2, with TRBD1 as a possible D gene (5 bases). This CDR3 spans 13 amino acids. The V gene's germline CDR1 is SGHTA and CDR2 FQGNSA. Trimming cost V 4 bases and J 5 bases, with 11 bases left between them. The CDR3: CASSSPDRYGYTF. The CDR3 DNA is TGTGCCAGCAGCTCTCCTGACAGATATGGCTACACCTTC.

The V call is TRBV4-1, the J call TRBJ1-2; D unclear. The CDR3 is 14 residues long. Trimming took off 1 base at V and 2 bases at J, with 8 bases between the two ends. The germline gives CDR1 MGHRA, CDR2 YSYEKL. The CDR3 nucleotides read TGCGCCAGCAGCCAAGGGCGGATGAACTATGGCTACACCTTC. Translated: CASSQGRMNYGYTF.

The rearrangement joins TRBV30 to TRBJ2-3; 12 bases are shared with TRBD2. CDR3 size: 17 residues. Germline assignment: CDR1 GTSNPN and CDR2 SVGIG (reference sequence). V was clipped by 4 bases and J by 0 bases; unmatched bases: 8. The CDR3 spells CAWTSGGAPSSTDTQYF. CDR3 coding DNA: TGTGCCTGGACTAGCGGGGGGGCCCCCAGTAGCACAGATACGCAGTATTTT.